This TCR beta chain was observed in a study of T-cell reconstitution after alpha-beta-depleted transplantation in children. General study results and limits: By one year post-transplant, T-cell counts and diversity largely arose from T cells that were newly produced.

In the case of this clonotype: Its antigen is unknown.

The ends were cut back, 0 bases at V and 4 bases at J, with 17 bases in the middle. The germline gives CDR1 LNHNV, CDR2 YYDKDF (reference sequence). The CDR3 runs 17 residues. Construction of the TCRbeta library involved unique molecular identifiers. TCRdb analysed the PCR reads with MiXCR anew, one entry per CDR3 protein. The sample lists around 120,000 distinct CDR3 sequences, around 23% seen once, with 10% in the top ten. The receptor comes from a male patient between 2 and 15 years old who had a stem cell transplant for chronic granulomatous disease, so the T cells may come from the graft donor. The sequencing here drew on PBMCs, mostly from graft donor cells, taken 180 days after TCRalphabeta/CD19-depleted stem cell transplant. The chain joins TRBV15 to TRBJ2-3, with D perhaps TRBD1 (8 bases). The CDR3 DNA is TGTGCCACCAGCAGAGATCCCGGACAGGGAGGGGCAGATACGCAGTATTTT. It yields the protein CATSRDPGQGGADTQYF.